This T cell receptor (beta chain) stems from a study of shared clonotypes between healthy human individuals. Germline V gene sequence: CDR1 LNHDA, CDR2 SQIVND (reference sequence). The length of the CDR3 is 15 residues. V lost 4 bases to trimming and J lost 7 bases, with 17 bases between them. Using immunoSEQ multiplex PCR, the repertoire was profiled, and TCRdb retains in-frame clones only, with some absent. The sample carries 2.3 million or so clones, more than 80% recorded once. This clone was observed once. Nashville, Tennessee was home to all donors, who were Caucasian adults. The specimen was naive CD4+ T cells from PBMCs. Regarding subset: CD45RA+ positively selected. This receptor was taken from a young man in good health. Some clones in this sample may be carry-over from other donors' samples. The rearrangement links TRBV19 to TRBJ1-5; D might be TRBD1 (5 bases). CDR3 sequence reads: CASSTPGLGDQPQHF. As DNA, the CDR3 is TGTGCCAGTAGTACCCCGGGACTGGGGGACCAGCCCCAGCATTTT.